This passage covers 20 T cell receptor beta chains from one sample sequenced in a study of blood T cell repertoires in COVID-19. Produced via immunoSEQ multiplex PCR; TCRdb's table is partial and in-frame only. Counted here are 95,000 to 150,000 clones, roughly 83% occurring once; the ten biggest clones make up 30% to 45%. Sequencing was performed on peripheral blood. Receptors were obtained from a man aged 35 to 55 with active or convalescent COVID-19.

The chain joins TRBV29-1 to TRBJ2-7; 8 bases agree with TRBD1. This CDR3 is 13 amino acids long. Looked up from germline, CDR1 is SQVTM and CDR2 is ANQGSEA. With 5 bases clipped from V and 2 bases from J, the junction kept 5 bases outside the gene matches. The CDR3: CSVKQGVAYEQYF. Written as DNA, the CDR3 is TGCAGCGTTAAACAGGGGGTGGCCTACGAGCAGTACTTC.

The rearrangement links TRBV19 to TRBJ2-3; weak D call: TRBD1 (6 bases). The CDR3 consists of 15 residues. The germline V and J ends were trimmed by 4 bases and 6 bases, with 17 bases remaining between them. Per germline, CDR1 LNHDA and CDR2 SQIVND (reference sequence). CDR3 DNA sequence: TGTGCCAGTAGTACCGAGTGGGGGCGGGCGGATACGCAGTATTTT. This translates into CASSTEWGRADTQYF.

The chain is built from TRBV5-1 and TRBJ1-1; D perhaps matches TRBD1 (5 bases). The germline CDR1 and CDR2 sequences are SGHRS and YFSETQ. The CDR3 has 14 residues. Trimming took off 1 base at V and 5 bases at J, with 12 bases between the two ends. CDR3 sequence (DNA): TGCGCCAGCAGCTTGTTAGGGGCAGGGACTGAAGCTTTCTTT. As protein: CASSLLGAGTEAFF.

J is TRBJ1-1 and V is TRBV7-3; D may be TRBD1 (6 bases). Germline lookup yields CDR1 SGHTA and CDR2 FQGTGA. The CDR3 contains 16 residues. Trimming removed 4 bases from V and 7 bases from J, with 22 bases in between. Here the CDR3 DNA reads TGTGCCAGCAGCTCCCGGGGAGAGCCCAGGGGACGTGAAGCTTTCTTT. This codes for CASSSRGEPRGREAFF.

This chain uses TRBV10-3 with TRBJ2-7, with a possible D match to TRBD1 (6 bases). This CDR3 has 11 amino acids. V lost 11 bases and J lost 3, with 11 bases in between. The germline V gene has CDR1 ENHRY and CDR2 SYGVKD. The CDR3 loop reads CASRTDYEQYF. For the CDR3, the DNA is TGTGCCTCTCGGACAGACTACGAGCAGTACTTC.

V gene TRBV5-5 combines with J gene TRBJ2-5; tentatively, D is TRBD2 (6 bases). The CDR3 runs 14 residues. V shed 4 bases and J shed 4 bases, with 14 bases lying between them. CDR1 is SGHKS, CDR2 YYEKEE, per germline (reference sequence). CDR3 region: CASSHAGRLETQYF. The CDR3, as DNA: TGTGCCAGCAGCCATGCGGGACGATTAGAGACCCAGTACTTC.

In its sample, this clone was seen once. The chain uses TRBV19 and TRBJ1-6; 8 bases agree with TRBD1. CDR3 size: 17 residues. CDR1 is LNHDA, CDR2 SQIVND, per germline (reference sequence). V shed 6 bases and J 10 bases; nucleotides not matched to a gene: 17. The CDR3 is CASSSGVYTGGGSPLHF. CDR3 coding DNA: TGTGCCAGTAGCAGTGGGGTCTATACAGGGGGGGGCTCACCCCTCCACTTT.

In this sample, this clone turned up a few times. The CDR3 is CASSPLGHGNQPQHF. DNA for the CDR3: TGTGCCAGCAGTCCTCTCGGACACGGCAATCAGCCCCAGCATTTT. This chain links TRBV28 with TRBJ1-5; TRBD1 might be the D (5 bases). Trimming shortened V by 5 bases and J by 2 bases, and 13 bases separated the two germline ends. The CDR3 loop spans 15 amino acids. CDR1 is MDHEN and CDR2 is SYDVKM in the germline V gene.

This chain joins TRBV27 and TRBJ1-1; the D gene is possibly TRBD1 (6 bases). The CDR3 loop spans 15 amino acids. Per germline, CDR1 MNHEY and CDR2 SMNVEV (reference sequence). V was pared by 6 bases and J by 3 bases, with 17 bases between. CDR3 nucleotides: TGTGCCAGCAGGACCTTCCGCGAGGGGGACACTGAAGCTTTCTTT. It codes for CASRTFREGDTEAFF.

The chain is built from TRBV18 and TRBJ1-6; D is unclear. This CDR3 is 13 amino acids long. Germline V gene data show CDR1 as KGHSH and CDR2 as LQKENI. Between the trimmed V and J ends, which lost 8 bases and 4 bases, there was a span of 9 bases. DNA for the CDR3: TGTGCCAGCCGTCCGGGATATAATTCACCCCTCCACTTT. Translating gives CASRPGYNSPLHF.

The CDR3 sequence is CASSVEQTYTEAFF. In DNA form, the CDR3 reads TGTGCCAGCAGCGTAGAACAGACCTACACTGAAGCTTTCTTT. J is TRBJ1-1 and V is TRBV9, with unresolved D. Trimming left V 0 bases short and J 3 bases short, with 9 bases between. There are 14 residues in the CDR3. Germline assignment: CDR1 SGDLS and CDR2 YYNGEE.

This clone occurred a few times. The chain recombines TRBV27 with TRBJ2-7; TRBD1 might be the D (5 bases). Trimming cost V 4 bases and J 6 bases, with 10 bases left between them. The CDR3 consists of 12 residues. Germline V CDR1 and CDR2: MNHEY, SMNVEV (reference sequence). For the CDR3, the DNA is TGTGCCAGCAGTTCTACAGGTTCCGAGCAGTACTTC. Translating gives CASSSTGSEQYF.

This chain connects TRBV24-1 to TRBJ2-2; TRBD2 might be the D (6 bases). The CDR3 spans 14 residues. Trimming took off 3 bases at V and 7 bases at J, with 11 bases between the two ends. Germline CDR1 KGHDR, CDR2 SFDVKD. The CDR3 here is CATSDEGRSGELFF. CDR3 DNA: TGTGCCACCAGTGATGAGGGGAGGAGCGGGGAGCTGTTTTTT.

The CDR3 DNA reads as TGTGCCAGCAGTGGGGATCCGGGAAAGGGCACTGAAGCTTTCTTT. It encodes CASSGDPGKGTEAFF. V and J are TRBV2 and TRBJ1-1; D gene unclear. From germline, CDR1 is SNHLY and CDR2 FYNNEI. Trimming left V 4 bases short and J 4 bases short, with 16 bases between. This CDR3 has 15 amino acids.

The CDR3 is CASSLDRGSYNEQFF. CDR3 sequence (DNA): TGTGCCAGCAGCTTAGACAGGGGTTCCTACAATGAGCAGTTCTTC. This sequence joins TRBV7-2 and TRBJ2-1; 7 bases align to TRBD1. Germline V lookup: CDR1 SGHTA, CDR2 FQGNSA. The CDR3 length is 15 residues. Trimming took 1 base from V and 1 from J; bases not matched to a gene: 1.

V usage is TRBV25-1 and J usage is TRBJ2-7; D is uncertain. The germline gives CDR1 MGHDK, CDR2 SYGVNS. V was clipped by 4 bases and J by 4 bases, with 8 bases between them. The CDR3 is 12 residues long. CDR3 region: CASSGLGYEQYF. The CDR3 DNA sequence: TGTGCCAGCAGTGGACTTGGGTACGAGCAGTACTTC.

The V call is TRBV3-1 (or the pseudogene TRBV3-2), the J call TRBJ2-1; TRBD2 might be the D (5 bases). The V gene's germline CDR1 is LGHDT and CDR2 YNNKEL (reference sequence). This CDR3 has 14 residues. Trimming pared 2 bases from V and 10 bases from J, leaving 15 bases between. The CDR3 here is CASSQSFGSGEQFF. CDR3 sequence (DNA): TGTGCCAGCAGCCAAAGCTTCGGAAGCGGAGAGCAGTTCTTC.

V usage is TRBV9 and J usage is TRBJ1-4, with no clear D. The CDR3 extends over 15 amino acids. Trimming stripped 0 bases from V and 7 bases from J, with 13 bases between. Germline-derived CDR1 and CDR2 are SGDLS and YYNGEE. CDR3 DNA: TGTGCCAGCAGCGTAGGTCGGGAAACGATTGAAAAACTGTTTTTT. Its protein product is CASSVGRETIEKLFF. Filled out from reference TRBV9 and TRBJ1-4, the complete variable domain reads DSGVTQTPKHLITATGQRVTLRCSPRSGDLSVYWYQQSLDQGLQFLIQYYNGEERAKGNILERFSAQQFPDLHSELNLSSLELGDSALYFCASSVGRETIEKLFFGSGTQLSVL.

The gene calls are TRBV28 and TRBJ1-5, with D unclear. The CDR3 is made up of 13 amino acids. The V and J ends lost 7 bases and 9 bases respectively, with 16 bases between them. The germline CDR1 and CDR2 sequences are MDHEN and SYDVKM. In DNA, the CDR3 is TGTGCCAGCACCGTAAGCCTCGCGCGGCCCCAGCATTTT. Translated, it gives CASTVSLARPQHF.

The chain uses TRBV30 and TRBJ1-1; 7 bases are shared with TRBD1. V shed 0 bases, J shed 8 bases, and the junction held 12 bases outside the gene matches. This CDR3 comprises 15 residues. Germline-derived CDR1 and CDR2 are GTSNPN and SVGIG (reference sequence). The CDR3 region has the DNA TGTGCCTGGAGTGTTCTCGAGACAGGGAGTGCGGAAGCTTTCTTT. Translating it yields CAWSVLETGSAEAFF. The whole variable domain, filled in from reference TRBV30 and TRBJ1-1, reads SQTIHQWPATLVQPVGSPLSLECTVEGTSNPNLYWYRQAAGRGLQLLFYSVGIGQISSEVPQNLSASRPQDRQFILSSKKLLLSDSGFYLCAWSVLETGSAEAFFGQGTRLTVV.